The text below deals with one T cell receptor beta chain. Antigen: not known. CDR1 SGDLS and CDR2 YYNGEE come from the germline V gene. The germline V and J ends were trimmed by 4 bases and 4 bases, with 15 bases remaining between them. The CDR3 is 14 residues long. The entry originates in a study of shared clonotypes between healthy human individuals. Study details: Each donor's CD8 memory used one plate, CD8 naive two, each CD4 subset three. Study-level results: Rarefaction indicated that sorted-subset sequencing remained incomplete although depth was large.

Repertoires were generated with immunoSEQ multiplex PCR, while TCRdb's copy carries only in-frame clones and drops some. Of around 600,000 clones listed, 95% to 98% are singletons. Naive-designated CD8 cells lacked CD45RO, were positively enriched for CCR7, and omitted terminally differentiated effector memory CD45RA+ cells. V and J are TRBV9 and TRBJ2-7; unclear D gene. This clonotype was obtained from a man younger than 45 in good health. Source material: naive CD8+ T cells sorted from blood. CDR3 in DNA: TGTGCCAGCAGCACCGCCGGTTTTACGTACGAGCAGTACTTC. This gives the protein CASSTAGFTYEQYF. Variable domain in full (rest from reference TRBV9 and TRBJ2-7): DSGVTQTPKHLITATGQRVTLRCSPRSGDLSVYWYQQSLDQGLQFLIQYYNGEERAKGNILERFSAQQFPDLHSELNLSSLELGDSALYFCASSTAGFTYEQYFGPGTRLTVT.